This TCR beta chain was found in a study of tumor and adjacent non-tumor tissue in lung cancer. Broader study findings: Compared with tumor, normal lung showed significantly lower TCR diversity.

The library came from three nested PCR rounds adapted from ARM-PCR protocols. MiXCR, run by TCRdb on the multiplex PCR reads, gives a single entry per CDR3 protein. The sample shows around 140,000 distinct CDR3 sequences, 60% to 70% of them seen only once. About this clonotype itself: Its specificity is unknown. One end of the junction does not line up with germline, which may come from a read error.

This sample's RNA came from whole unsorted tissue. The CDR3 length is 15 residues. Germline CDR1 reads SGHDT; CDR2 reads YYEEEE. This sequence joins TRBV5-6 and TRBJ2-7; 14 nucleotides align to TRBD2. This clonotype originated in a man in his fifties or sixties with small cell lung cancer. Sequences were obtained from lung tumor tissue. This chain's CDR3 is CASRRGLAGDNEQYF. Here the CDR3 DNA reads TGTGCGAGCAGACGGGGACTAGCGGGAGATAACGAGCAGTACTTT.